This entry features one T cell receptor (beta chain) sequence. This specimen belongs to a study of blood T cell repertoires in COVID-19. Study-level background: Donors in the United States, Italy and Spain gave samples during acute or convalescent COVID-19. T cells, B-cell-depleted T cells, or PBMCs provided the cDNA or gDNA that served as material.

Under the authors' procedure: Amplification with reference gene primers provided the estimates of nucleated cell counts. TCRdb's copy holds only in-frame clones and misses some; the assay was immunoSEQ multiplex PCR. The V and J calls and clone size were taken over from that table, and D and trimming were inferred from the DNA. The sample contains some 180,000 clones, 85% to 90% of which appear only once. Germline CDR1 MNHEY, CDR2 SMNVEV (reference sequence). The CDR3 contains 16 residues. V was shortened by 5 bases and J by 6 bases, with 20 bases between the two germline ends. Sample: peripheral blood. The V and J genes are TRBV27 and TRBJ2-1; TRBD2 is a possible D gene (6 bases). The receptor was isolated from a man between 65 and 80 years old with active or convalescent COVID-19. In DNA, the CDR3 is TGTGCCAGCAGTCGGCTCTACTCTCGGGGGTCCAATGAGCAGTTCTTC. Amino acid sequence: CASSRLYSRGSNEQFF.